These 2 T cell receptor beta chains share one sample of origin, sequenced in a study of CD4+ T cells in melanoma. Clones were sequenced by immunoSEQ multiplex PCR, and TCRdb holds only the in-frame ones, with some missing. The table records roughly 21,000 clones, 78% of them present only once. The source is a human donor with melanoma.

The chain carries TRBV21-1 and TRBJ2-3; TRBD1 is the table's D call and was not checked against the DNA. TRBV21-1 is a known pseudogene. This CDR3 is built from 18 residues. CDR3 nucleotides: TGTGCCAGCGGCCACCTAGATGGGACAGGGGGCCCAACAGATACGCAGTATTTT. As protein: CASGHLDGTGGPTDTQYF.

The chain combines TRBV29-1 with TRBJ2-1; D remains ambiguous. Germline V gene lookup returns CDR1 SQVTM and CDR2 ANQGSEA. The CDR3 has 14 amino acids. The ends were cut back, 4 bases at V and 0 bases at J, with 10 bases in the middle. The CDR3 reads CSVVVRRSYNEQFF. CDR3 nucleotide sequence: TGCAGCGTTGTTGTCCGGCGCTCCTACAATGAGCAGTTCTTC.